This TCR beta chain was captured in a study of shared clonotypes between healthy human individuals. Study conclusions and caveats: Represented diversity (both genetic and exposure-history) was limited by the small number of donors. In contrast to clonotypes shared by all four donors, non-shared clonotypes had lower generation probabilities.

J lost 5 bases, V lost 6 bases, and 7 bases had no gene match. CDR3 length: 13 amino acids. In germline, CDR1 is MDHEN, CDR2 SYDVKM. For this clone: No antigen is known for it.

Naive CD8 isolation took CD45RO-negative cells positively selected for CCR7 and excluded terminally differentiated effector memory CD45RA+ cells. Assay execution proceeded at the deep level. Genomic DNA of each subset was evenly split across several immunoSEQ plates. Clones were read by immunoSEQ multiplex PCR, and TCRdb kept only the in-frame ones, dropping some. The profile covers around 600,000 clones, with 85% to 95% appearing a single time and about 0.11% taken by the ten largest. This TCR derives from a woman aged 25 to 39 in good health. This rearrangement joins TRBV28 to TRBJ2-7; TRBD1 aligns across 7 bases. The sample taken for sequencing was naive CD8+ T cells sorted from blood. This CDR3 reads CASRTTTGDEQYF. Here the CDR3 DNA reads TGTGCCAGCAGAACTACTACAGGGGACGAGCAGTACTTC.